This T cell receptor beta chain was documented in a study of blood T cell repertoires in COVID-19. Profiling relied on immunoSEQ multiplex PCR, and the TCRdb table lists in-frame clones only, not all of them. The table lists a few hundred thousand clones, about nine tenths of them singletons. Germline CDR1 reads MNHEY; CDR2 reads SVGAGI. The V gene lost 6 bases and the J gene lost 0 bases, with 12 bases spanning the gap. The CDR3 totals 14 residues. The TCR sequence derives from a woman aged 25 to 39 with COVID-19, enrolled during active disease. The rearrangement uses TRBV6-5 and TRBJ2-7, with D perhaps matching TRBD1 (6 bases). Sequenced sample: peripheral blood. Written as DNA, the CDR3 is TGTGCCAGCAGGGGACATTCCCTCTCCTACGAGCAGTACGTC. Protein product: CASRGHSLSYEQYV.